The 8 T cell receptor beta chains below all came from one sample that was sequenced in a study of OX40 agonist ivuxolimab in advanced cancers. The library was built by means of the immunoSEQ multiplex PCR assay. TCRdb holds this immuneACCESS table with in-frame rearrangements only. Some clones are missing; in checked studies, unresolved V genes explain under half, and the rest has no known cause. The sample contains approximately 70,000 clones, 70% to 90% of them found a single time. Clones ranked in the top ten supply about 8.2% of the sample. The material was CD4+ or CD8+ T cells sorted from blood, obtained in a trial of the OX40 agonist ivuxolimab. These receptors were taken from an adult with an advanced solid tumor such as melanoma, head and neck, liver or kidney cancer.

V usage is TRBV11-2 and J usage is TRBJ2-7; D may be TRBD1 (5 bases). Germline V gene data show CDR1 as SGHAT and CDR2 as FQNNGV. V was trimmed by 3 bases and J by 3 bases, leaving 15 bases between them. The CDR3 covers 15 residues. The CDR3 nucleotides are TGTGCCAGCAGCTTTACGGGCGGACAAAACTACGAGCAGTACTTC. This encodes CASSFTGGQNYEQYF.

The chain couples TRBV7-9 to TRBJ1-5, with D unresolved. This CDR3 spans 13 amino acids. The germline V and J ends were trimmed by 5 bases and 6 bases, with 11 bases remaining between them. Germline lookup yields CDR1 SEHNR and CDR2 FQNEAQ (reference sequence). This chain's CDR3 is CASSLNPVQPQHF. CDR3 nucleotide sequence: TGTGCCAGCAGCCTCAACCCGGTTCAGCCCCAGCATTTT.

V gene TRBV5-1 combines with J gene TRBJ1-2; no reliable D call. V was trimmed by 4 bases and J by 0 bases, leaving 7 bases between them. The CDR3 is 13 amino acids. The germline CDR1 and CDR2 sequences are SGHRS and YFSETQ. CDR3 bases: TGCGCCAGCAGCCCAGCCGCTAACTATGGCTACACCTTC. It translates to CASSPAANYGYTF.

The rearrangement joins TRBV19 to TRBJ1-2; 7 bases agree with TRBD1. This CDR3 contains 15 residues. V lost 5 bases, J lost 6 bases, and 12 bases stayed unmatched. CDR1 is LNHDA and CDR2 is SQIVND in the germline V gene (reference sequence). The CDR3 sequence is CASSARDRIYNGYTF. In DNA, the CDR3 is TGTGCCAGTAGTGCTAGGGACAGAATCTATAATGGCTACACCTTC.

The V and J genes are TRBV6-6 and TRBJ2-1; D gene unclear. CDR1 is MNHNY and CDR2 is SVGAGI in the germline V gene (reference sequence). Trimming left V 0 bases short and J 10 bases short, with 10 bases between. CDR3 size: 13 residues. As DNA, the CDR3 is TGTGCCAGCAGTTACTCAGGCCCTCGGGAGCAGTTCTTC. Translation gives CASSYSGPREQFF.

The count of this clone is one. The chain links TRBV6-6 to TRBJ1-3; D might be TRBD1 (6 bases). The CDR3 spans 15 residues. CDR1 is MNHNY, CDR2 SVGAGI, per germline (reference sequence). V was clipped by 10 bases and J by 6 bases, with 22 bases between them. The CDR3 DNA is TGTGCCATCCTGAGCGGGGGACAAGGTGAAAACACCATATATTTT. Translated: CAILSGGQGENTIYF.

Notes on this clone: The same CDR3 also results from other DNA sequences found in this sample. This rearrangement joins TRBV19 to TRBJ1-5; 7 bases align to TRBD1. Unmatched junction bases numbered 6, after V lost 5 bases and J lost 2 bases. The germline V gene encodes CDR1 LNHDA and CDR2 SQIVND (reference sequence). The CDR3 length is 15 residues. The CDR3 is CASSRGGERNQPQHF. In DNA form, the CDR3 reads TGTGCCAGTAGTCGAGGGGGCGAACGCAATCAGCCCCAGCATTTT.

The chain is built from TRBV11-3 and TRBJ2-6; D not certain. CDR1 and CDR2 (germline): SGHNT, YENEEA. With 4 bases removed from V and 0 bases from J, the gap between germline ends came to 16 bases. The length of the CDR3 is 18 residues. CDR3 protein: CASSSAPPDGSGANVLTF. The CDR3 nucleotides are TGTGCCAGCAGCTCAGCCCCCCCCGACGGCTCTGGGGCCAACGTCCTGACTTTC.